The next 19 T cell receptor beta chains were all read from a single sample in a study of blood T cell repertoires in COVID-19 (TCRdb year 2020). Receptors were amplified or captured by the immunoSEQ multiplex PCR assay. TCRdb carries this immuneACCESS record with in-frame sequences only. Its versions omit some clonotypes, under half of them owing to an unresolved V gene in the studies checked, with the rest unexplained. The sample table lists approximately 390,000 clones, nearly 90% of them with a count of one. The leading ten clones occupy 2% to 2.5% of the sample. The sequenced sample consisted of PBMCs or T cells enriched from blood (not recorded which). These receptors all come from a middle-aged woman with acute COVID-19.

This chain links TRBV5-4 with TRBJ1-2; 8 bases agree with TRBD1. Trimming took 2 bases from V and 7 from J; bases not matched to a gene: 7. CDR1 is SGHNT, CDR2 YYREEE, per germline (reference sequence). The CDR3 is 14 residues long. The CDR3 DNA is TGTGCCAGCAGCTTTCAGGGGGCCTTAGGTGGCTACACCTTC. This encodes CASSFQGALGGYTF. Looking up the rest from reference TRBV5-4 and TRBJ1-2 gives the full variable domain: ETGVTQSPTHLIKTRGQQVTLRCSSQSGHNTVSWYQQALGQGPQFIFQYYREEENGRGNFPPRFSGLQFPNYSSELNVNALELDDSALYLCASSFQGALGGYTFGSGTRLTVV.

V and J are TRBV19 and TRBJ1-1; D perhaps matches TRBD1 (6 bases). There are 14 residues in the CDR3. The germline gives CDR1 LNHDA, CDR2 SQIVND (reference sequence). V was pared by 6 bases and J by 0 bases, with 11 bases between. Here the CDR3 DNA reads TGTGCCAGTAGCCAGACAGGCATGAACACTGAAGCTTTCTTT. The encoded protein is CASSQTGMNTEAFF.

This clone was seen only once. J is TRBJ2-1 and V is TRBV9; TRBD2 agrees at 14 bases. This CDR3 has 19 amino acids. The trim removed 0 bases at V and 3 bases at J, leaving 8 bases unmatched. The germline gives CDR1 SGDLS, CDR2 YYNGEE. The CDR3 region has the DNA TGTGCCAGCAGCGTAGGTGGGACTAGCGGGGGTCATCTCTACAATGAGCAGTTCTTC. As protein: CASSVGGTSGGHLYNEQFF. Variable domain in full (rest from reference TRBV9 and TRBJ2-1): DSGVTQTPKHLITATGQRVTLRCSPRSGDLSVYWYQQSLDQGLQFLIQYYNGEERAKGNILERFSAQQFPDLHSELNLSSLELGDSALYFCASSVGGTSGGHLYNEQFFGPGTRLTVL.

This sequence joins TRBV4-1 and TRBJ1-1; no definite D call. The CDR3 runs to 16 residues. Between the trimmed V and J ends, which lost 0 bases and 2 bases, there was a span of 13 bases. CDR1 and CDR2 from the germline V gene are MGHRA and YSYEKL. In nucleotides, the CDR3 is TGCGCCAGCAGCCAAGAAGGACTAAGGGAAAACACTGAAGCTTTCTTT. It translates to CASSQEGLRENTEAFF.

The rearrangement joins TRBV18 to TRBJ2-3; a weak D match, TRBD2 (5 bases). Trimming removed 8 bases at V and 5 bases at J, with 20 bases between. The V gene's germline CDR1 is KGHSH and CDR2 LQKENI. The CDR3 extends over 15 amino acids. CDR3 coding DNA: TGTGCCAGCGCCCAGGAACCAGCGGATCAAGATACGCAGTATTTT. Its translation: CASAQEPADQDTQYF.

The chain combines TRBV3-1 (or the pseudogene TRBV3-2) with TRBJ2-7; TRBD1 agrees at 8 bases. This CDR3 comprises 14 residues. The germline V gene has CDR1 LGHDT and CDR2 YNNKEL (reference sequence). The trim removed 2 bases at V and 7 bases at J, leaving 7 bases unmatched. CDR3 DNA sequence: TGTGCCAGCAGCCAAACGGACAGGGCGGGTGAGCAGTACTTC. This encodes CASSQTDRAGEQYF.

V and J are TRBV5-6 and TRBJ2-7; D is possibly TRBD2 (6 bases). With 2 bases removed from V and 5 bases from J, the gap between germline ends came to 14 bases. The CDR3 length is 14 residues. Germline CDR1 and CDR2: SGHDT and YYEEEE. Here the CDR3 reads CASSFPTEGHEQYF. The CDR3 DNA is TGTGCCAGCAGCTTTCCGACGGAGGGCCACGAGCAGTACTTC.

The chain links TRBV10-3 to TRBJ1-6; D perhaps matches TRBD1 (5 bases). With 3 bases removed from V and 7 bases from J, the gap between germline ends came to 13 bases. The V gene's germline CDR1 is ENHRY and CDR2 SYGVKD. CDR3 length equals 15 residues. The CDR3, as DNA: TGTGCCATCAGTGACACGGGGGAAGGAAATTCACCCCTCCACTTT. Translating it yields CAISDTGEGNSPLHF.

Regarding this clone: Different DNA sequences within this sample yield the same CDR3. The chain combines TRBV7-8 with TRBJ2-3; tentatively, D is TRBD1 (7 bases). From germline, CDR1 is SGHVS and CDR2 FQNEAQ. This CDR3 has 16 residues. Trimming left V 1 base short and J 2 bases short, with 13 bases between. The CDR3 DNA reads TGTGCCAGCAGCTTAGTCGCAGGGGGGAACACAGATACGCAGTATTTT. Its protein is CASSLVAGGNTDTQYF.

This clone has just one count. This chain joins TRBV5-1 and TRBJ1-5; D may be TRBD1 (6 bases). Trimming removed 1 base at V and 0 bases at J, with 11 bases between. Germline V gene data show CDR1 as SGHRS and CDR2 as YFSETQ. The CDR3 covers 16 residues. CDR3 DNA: TGCGCCAGCAGCTTGATCGGACAGTATAGCAATCAGCCCCAGCATTTT. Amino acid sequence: CASSLIGQYSNQPQHF.

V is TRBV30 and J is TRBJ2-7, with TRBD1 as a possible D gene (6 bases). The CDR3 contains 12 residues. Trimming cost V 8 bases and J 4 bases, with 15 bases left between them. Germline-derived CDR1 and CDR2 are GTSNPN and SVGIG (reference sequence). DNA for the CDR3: TGTGCCGCAACAGGGAAGCTTTACGAGCAGTACTTC. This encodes CAATGKLYEQYF.

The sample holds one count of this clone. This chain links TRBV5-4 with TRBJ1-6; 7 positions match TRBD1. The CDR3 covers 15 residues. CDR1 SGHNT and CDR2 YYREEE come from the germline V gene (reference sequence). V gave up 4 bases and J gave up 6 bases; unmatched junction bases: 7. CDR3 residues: CASSTRQGPNSPLHF. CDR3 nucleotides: TGTGCCAGCAGCACACGACAGGGCCCTAATTCACCCCTCCACTTT. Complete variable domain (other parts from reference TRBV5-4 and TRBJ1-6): ETGVTQSPTHLIKTRGQQVTLRCSSQSGHNTVSWYQQALGQGPQFIFQYYREEENGRGNFPPRFSGLQFPNYSSELNVNALELDDSALYLCASSTRQGPNSPLHFGNGTRLTVT.

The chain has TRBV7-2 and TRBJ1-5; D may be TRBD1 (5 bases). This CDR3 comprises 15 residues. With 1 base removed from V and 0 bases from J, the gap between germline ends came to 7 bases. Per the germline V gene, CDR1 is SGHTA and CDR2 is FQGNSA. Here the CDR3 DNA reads TGTGCCAGCAGCTTAGGAGACAGTAGCAATCAGCCCCAGCATTTT. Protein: CASSLGDSSNQPQHF. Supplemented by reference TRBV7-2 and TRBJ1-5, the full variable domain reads GAGVSQSPSNKVTEKGKDVELRCDPISGHTALYWYRQSLGQGLEFLIYFQGNSAPDKSGLPSDRFSAERTGGSVSTLTIQRTQQEDSAVYLCASSLGDSSNQPQHFGDGTRLSIL.

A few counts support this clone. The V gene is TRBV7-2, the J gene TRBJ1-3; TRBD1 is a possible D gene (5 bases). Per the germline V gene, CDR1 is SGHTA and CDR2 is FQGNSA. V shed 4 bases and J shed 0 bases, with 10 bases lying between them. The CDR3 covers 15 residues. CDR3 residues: CASSYVTGSGNTIYF. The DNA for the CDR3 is TGTGCCAGCAGCTATGTTACAGGCTCTGGAAACACCATATATTTT.

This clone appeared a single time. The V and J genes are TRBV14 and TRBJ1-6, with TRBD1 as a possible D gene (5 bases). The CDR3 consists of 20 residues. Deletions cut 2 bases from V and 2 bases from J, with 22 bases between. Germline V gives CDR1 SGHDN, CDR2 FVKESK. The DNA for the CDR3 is TGTGCCAGCAGCCAATTTTGGGACTGGGGGGGTCCCCCCTATAATTCACCCCTCCACTTT. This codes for CASSQFWDWGGPPYNSPLHF. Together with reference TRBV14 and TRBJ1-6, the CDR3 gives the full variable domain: EAGVTQFPSHSVIEKGQTVTLRCDPISGHDNLYWYRRVMGKEIKFLLHFVKESKQDESGMPNNRFLAERTGGTYSTLKVQPAELEDSGVYFCASSQFWDWGGPPYNSPLHFGNGTRLTVT.

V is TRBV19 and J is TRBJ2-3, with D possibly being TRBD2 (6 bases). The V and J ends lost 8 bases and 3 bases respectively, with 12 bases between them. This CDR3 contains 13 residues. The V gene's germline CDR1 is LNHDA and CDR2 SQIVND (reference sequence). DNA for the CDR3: TGTGCCAGTGGGGCGGGGCAGACAGATACGCAGTATTTT. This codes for CASGAGQTDTQYF.

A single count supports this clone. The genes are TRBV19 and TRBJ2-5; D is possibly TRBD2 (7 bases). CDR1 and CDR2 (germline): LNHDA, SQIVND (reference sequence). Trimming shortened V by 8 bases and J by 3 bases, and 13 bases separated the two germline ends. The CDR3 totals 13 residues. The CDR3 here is CASVGGREETQYF. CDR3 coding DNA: TGTGCCAGTGTGGGGGGGCGAGAAGAGACCCAGTACTTC.

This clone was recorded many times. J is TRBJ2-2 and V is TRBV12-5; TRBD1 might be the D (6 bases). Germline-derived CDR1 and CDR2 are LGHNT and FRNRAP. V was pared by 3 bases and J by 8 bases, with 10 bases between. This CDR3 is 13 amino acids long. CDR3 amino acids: CASGFVGAGELFF. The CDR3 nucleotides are TGTGCTAGTGGTTTTGTGGGGGCGGGGGAGCTGTTTTTT.

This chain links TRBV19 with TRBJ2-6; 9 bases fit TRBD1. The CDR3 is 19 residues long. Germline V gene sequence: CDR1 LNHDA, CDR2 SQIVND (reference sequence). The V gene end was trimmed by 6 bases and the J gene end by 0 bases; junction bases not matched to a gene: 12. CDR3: CASSQLLTGGGSGANVLTF. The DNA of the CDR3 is TGTGCCAGTAGCCAATTACTGACAGGGGGAGGCTCTGGGGCCAACGTCCTGACTTTC.